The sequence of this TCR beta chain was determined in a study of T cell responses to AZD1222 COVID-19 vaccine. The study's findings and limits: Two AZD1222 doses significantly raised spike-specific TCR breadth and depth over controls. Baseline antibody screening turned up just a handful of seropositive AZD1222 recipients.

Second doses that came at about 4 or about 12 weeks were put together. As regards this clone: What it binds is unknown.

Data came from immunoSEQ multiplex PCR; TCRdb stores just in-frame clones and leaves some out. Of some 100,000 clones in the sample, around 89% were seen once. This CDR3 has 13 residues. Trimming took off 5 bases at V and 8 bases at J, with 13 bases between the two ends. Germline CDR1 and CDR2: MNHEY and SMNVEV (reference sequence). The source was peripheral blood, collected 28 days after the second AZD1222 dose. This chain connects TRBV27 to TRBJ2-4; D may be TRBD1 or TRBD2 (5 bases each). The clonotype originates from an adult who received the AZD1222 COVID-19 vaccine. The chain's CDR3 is CASSGRVRDIQYF. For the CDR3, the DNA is TGTGCCAGCAGTGGCAGGGTGCGGGACATTCAGTACTTC.